What follows are 12 T cell receptor beta chains derived from one specimen sequenced in a study of blood T cell repertoires in COVID-19. Some clones are missing from TCRdb's copy, which holds only in-frame ones; the method was immunoSEQ multiplex PCR. Among under 85,000 clones listed, approximately 85% were seen once. The specimen was peripheral blood. The receptors originated from a man at least 80 years old with acute or convalescent COVID-19.

The chain uses TRBV6-2 or TRBV6-3 and TRBJ1-1, with D possibly TRBD1 on 6 matching bases. CDR1 and CDR2 from the germline V gene are MNHEY and SVGEGT. Between the trimmed V and J ends, which lost 2 bases and 1 base, there was a span of 17 bases. The length of the CDR3 is 17 residues. The CDR3 reads CASSYRTQGPRNTEAFF. DNA for the CDR3: TGTGCCAGCAGTTACCGAACACAGGGACCTCGGAACACTGAAGCTTTCTTT.

The chain has TRBV6-5 and TRBJ2-7; 8 nucleotides align to TRBD2. The CDR3 contains 13 residues. V was pared by 7 bases and J by 0 bases, with 2 bases of the junction left unmatched. Germline loops: CDR1 MNHEY, CDR2 SVGAGI. Here the CDR3 reads CASTGGISYEQYF. CDR3 DNA: TGTGCCAGCACGGGAGGGATCTCCTACGAGCAGTACTTC.

A few counts support this clone. V gene TRBV10-2 combines with J gene TRBJ1-5, with 9 bases aligning to TRBD1. Germline CDR1 WSHSY, CDR2 SAAADI. Trimming cost V 4 bases and J 5 bases; bases outside gene matches: 0. CDR3 length equals 13 residues. CDR3 residues: CASSGTGDQPQHF. The CDR3 bases are TGCGCCAGCAGTGGGACAGGGGATCAGCCCCAGCATTTT.

The V call is TRBV30, the J call TRBJ1-5; 9 positions agree with TRBD1. This CDR3 has 18 residues. Germline assignment: CDR1 GTSNPN and CDR2 SVGIG (reference sequence). V lost 0 bases, J lost 4 bases, and 13 bases stayed unmatched. CDR3 coding DNA: TGTGCCTGGAGTGTTGCGGTGGGACAGGGCAGCACGAATCAGCCCCAGCATTTT. Translated, it gives CAWSVAVGQGSTNQPQHF.

V and J are TRBV5-6 and TRBJ1-6, with a tentative D call TRBD1 (5 bases). The CDR3 runs to 13 residues. Per germline, CDR1 SGHDT and CDR2 YYEEEE. Trimming left V 4 bases short and J 8 bases short, with 10 bases between. As DNA, the CDR3 is TGTGCCAGCAGCCGCGGACATGATTCACCCCTCCACTTT. Its protein product is CASSRGHDSPLHF. Supplemented by reference TRBV5-6 and TRBJ1-6, the full variable domain reads DAGVTQSPTHLIKTRGQQVTLRCSPKSGHDTVSWYQQALGQGPQFIFQYYEEEERQRGNFPDRFSGHQFPNYSSELNVNALLLGDSALYLCASSRGHDSPLHFGNGTRLTVT.

The rearrangement uses TRBV28 and TRBJ2-7, with TRBD2 matching 10 bases. Looked up from germline, CDR1 is MDHEN and CDR2 is SYDVKM. J lost 1 base, V lost 1 base, and 4 bases had no gene match. The CDR3 has 16 amino acids. CDR3 sequence: CASSLSSSGSSYEQYF. As DNA, the CDR3 is TGTGCCAGCAGTTTATCCTCTAGCGGGAGTTCCTACGAGCAGTACTTC.

The genes are TRBV7-2 and TRBJ1-4; possibly TRBD1 for D (5 bases). Between the trimmed V and J ends, which lost 0 bases and 7 bases, there was a span of 12 bases. Germline lookup yields CDR1 SGHTA and CDR2 FQGNSA. This CDR3 contains 15 residues. As DNA, the CDR3 is TGTGCCAGCAGCTTAGCCGGGCAGGGTGGTGAAAAACTGTTTTTT. It yields the protein CASSLAGQGGEKLFF.

This chain's CDR3 is CASSSPQVWASTDTQYF. The CDR3 region has the DNA TGTGCCAGCAGTTCCCCACAGGTTTGGGCCAGCACAGATACGCAGTATTTT. The rearrangement uses TRBV28 and TRBJ2-3; D may be TRBD1 (5 bases). The CDR3 is 17 amino acids. Germline-derived CDR1 and CDR2 are MDHEN and SYDVKM. V was clipped by 4 bases and J by 0 bases, with 17 bases between them.

The rearrangement joins TRBV6-5 to TRBJ2-2; TRBD1 agrees at 9 bases. Germline CDR1 reads MNHEY; CDR2 reads SVGAGI. This CDR3 contains 14 residues. V was clipped by 6 bases and J by 3 bases; unmatched bases: 2. Here the CDR3 reads CASRRDRDTGELFF. CDR3 DNA: TGTGCCAGCAGACGGGACAGGGACACCGGGGAGCTGTTTTTT.

The chain is built from TRBV25-1 and TRBJ2-7, with D tentatively TRBD2 (5 bases). The germline V gene encodes CDR1 MGHDK and CDR2 SYGVNS. Trimming cost V 8 bases and J 6 bases, with 17 bases left between them. The CDR3 is 13 amino acids. The CDR3 is CASFGIQGSEQYF. In DNA, the CDR3 is TGTGCCAGCTTCGGGATCCAAGGGAGCGAGCAGTACTTC.

This clone was seen only once. CDR3 in amino acids: CASRLTALIPYNEQFF. DNA for the CDR3: TGTGCCAGCAGGCTGACAGCCCTCATACCGTACAATGAGCAGTTCTTC. The chain carries TRBV27 and TRBJ2-1, with D possibly matching TRBD1 (5 bases). Germline CDR1 reads MNHEY; CDR2 reads SMNVEV (reference sequence). V lost 6 bases to trimming and J lost 4 bases, with 19 bases between them. The CDR3 totals 16 residues.

The chain is built from TRBV18 and TRBJ1-2; 9 positions agree with TRBD1. This CDR3 spans 15 amino acids. The germline V gene has CDR1 KGHSH and CDR2 LQKENI. J was trimmed by 4 bases and V by 4 bases; bases with no gene match: 7. CDR3 sequence reads: CASSQPGQGVYGYTF. CDR3 bases: TGTGCCAGCTCACAACCGGGACAGGGTGTCTATGGCTACACCTTC.